What follows are 3 T cell receptor beta chains derived from one specimen sequenced in a study of cytomegalovirus exposure and HLA in healthy donors. Researchers ran the PCR with 60 Vbeta and 13 Jbeta primers. TCRdb's table, derived via immunoSEQ multiplex PCR, lists solely in-frame clones and lacks some. In the table there are 70,000 to 95,000 clones, more than 75% of which are singletons. Sequenced input: PBMCs. The receptors come from a woman between 40 and 50 years old in good health and CMV-seropositive.

This clone was observed a few times. V and J are TRBV28 and TRBJ1-1, with unresolved D. Germline CDR1 and CDR2: MDHEN and SYDVKM. Between the trimmed V and J ends, which lost 2 bases and 6 bases, there was a span of 7 bases. The CDR3 has 12 residues. CDR3 bases: TGTGCCAGCAGTTTACGGGAGCCTGAAGCTTTCTTT. Amino acids: CASSLREPEAFF.

Details on this clone: Additional DNA sequences in this sample encode the identical CDR3. The V call is TRBV28, the J call TRBJ1-1, with D hard to call. In germline, CDR1 is MDHEN, CDR2 SYDVKM. This CDR3 spans 13 amino acids. V dropped 3 bases and J dropped 1 base, with 6 bases sitting between them. CDR3 loop: CASSFRRNTEAFF. The CDR3 coding sequence is TGTGCCAGCAGTTTTCGCAGGAACACTGAAGCTTTCTTT.

V usage is TRBV4-3 and J usage is TRBJ2-5; no reliable D call. The CDR3 length is 14 residues. Germline loops: CDR1 LGHNA, CDR2 YSLEER. The V and J ends lost 0 bases and 2 bases respectively, with 7 bases between them. The CDR3 loop is CASSQDRVQETQYF. As DNA, the CDR3 is TGCGCCAGCAGCCAAGATCGGGTACAAGAGACCCAGTACTTC.